One and the same sample provided the 30 T cell receptor beta chains below, sequenced in a study of T cells in Graves' hyperthyroidism and ophthalmopathy (dated by TCRdb to between 2017 and 2020). The library was generated by multiplex PCR. TCRdb records Illumina HiSeq 2000 as the sequencer. The TCR beta CDR3 regions were amplified from the RNA transcripts. The TCR CDR3 was subjected to a first round of RT-PCR using the HTBI primer set and the Qiagen OneStep RT-PCR kit. TCRdb's own reprocessing of the public reads used fastp at Q25 and MiXCR and kept productive beta chains. Entries that share a CDR3 protein sequence are merged under the most common genes and DNA. The sample data list a few hundred thousand distinct CDR3 sequences, and about 15% of these were observed just once. The biggest ten clones account for 15% to 20% of the sample. Sample: blood. These receptors all stem from a woman aged 18-29 years with Graves' ophthalmopathy.

The table lists this clonotype with many counts. J is TRBJ2-7 and V is TRBV7-9; D unclear. The germline V and J ends were trimmed by 4 bases and 6 bases, with 10 bases remaining between them. In germline, CDR1 is SEHNR, CDR2 FQNEAQ (reference sequence). This CDR3 spans 12 amino acids. This CDR3 reads CASSSDVGEQYF. CDR3 bases: TGTGCCAGCAGCTCCGACGTAGGCGAGCAGTACTTC.

This clonotype was found many times. J is TRBJ1-3 and V is TRBV7-9; no clear D gene. Germline V gene lookup returns CDR1 SEHNR and CDR2 FQNEAQ (reference sequence). This CDR3 region has 15 residues. V was shortened by 3 bases and J by 1 base, with 10 bases between the two germline ends. Here the CDR3 reads CASSFDGRSGNTIYF. For the CDR3, the DNA is TGTGCCAGCAGCTTTGACGGGAGGTCTGGAAACACCATATATTTT.

This clonotype was observed at least ten times. This chain links TRBV3-1 with TRBJ1-5; D gene uncertain. V lost 0 bases, J lost 1 base, and 13 bases lay in between. In germline, CDR1 is LGHDT, CDR2 YNNKEL (reference sequence). The CDR3 is 17 amino acids. This chain's CDR3 is CASSQDLGQPSNQPQHF. CDR3 in DNA: TGTGCCAGCAGCCAAGATCTCGGGCAGCCCAGCAATCAGCCCCAGCATTTT.

This clonotype came up many times. The gene calls are TRBV30 and TRBJ2-2; 10 bases agree with TRBD1. CDR3 length equals 16 residues. V lost 0 bases and J lost 4; bases outside the gene matches: 5. Germline V gene sequence: CDR1 GTSNPN, CDR2 SVGIG (reference sequence). CDR3 in amino acids: CAWSVGWTGGTGELFF. CDR3 DNA sequence: TGTGCCTGGAGTGTAGGGTGGACAGGGGGCACCGGGGAGCTGTTTTTT. The full variable domain, with the rest looked up from reference TRBV30 and TRBJ2-2, is SQTIHQWPATLVQPVGSPLSLECTVEGTSNPNLYWYRQAAGRGLQLLFYSVGIGQISSEVPQNLSASRPQDRQFILSSKKLLLSDSGFYLCAWSVGWTGGTGELFFGEGSRLTVL.

CDR3 DNA: TGTGCCAGTGCACCCGGGCGGCGCACAGATACGCAGTATTTT. It encodes CASAPGRRTDTQYF. The chain employs TRBV19 and TRBJ2-3; unclear D gene. From germline, CDR1 is LNHDA and CDR2 SQIVND (reference sequence). The CDR3 runs 14 residues. Trimming cost V 8 bases and J 1 base, with 13 bases left between them.

This clonotype was picked up many times. This sequence joins TRBV6-1 and TRBJ2-7; 9 positions agree with TRBD1. The germline V gene encodes CDR1 MNHNS and CDR2 SASEGT. Trimming at V came to 5 bases and at J to 5 bases, leaving 10 bases not matched to a gene. The CDR3 has 15 amino acids. CDR3 DNA sequence: TGTGCCAGCAGTCGTCTCGGACAGGGGAGCCACGAGCAGTACTTC. Translated: CASSRLGQGSHEQYF.

This clonotype is a singleton in its sample. CDR3 sequence reads: CASSPNKDSGNTIYF. CDR3 in DNA: TGCGCCAGCAGCCCCAATAAGGACTCTGGAAACACCATATATTTT. V usage is TRBV4-1 and J usage is TRBJ1-3; D not certain. Germline assignment: CDR1 MGHRA and CDR2 YSYEKL. V dropped 4 bases and J dropped 0 bases, with 10 bases sitting between them. There are 15 residues in the CDR3.

With regard to this clonotype: With a much larger clone just one base away, this may be a read error. V usage is TRBV29-1 and J usage is TRBJ2-1, with unresolved D. This CDR3 has 12 residues. Germline CDR1 SQVTM, CDR2 ANQGSEA. Trimming cost V 4 bases and J 4 bases, with 8 bases left between them. CDR3 amino acids: CSVVTLYNEQFF. CDR3 sequence (DNA): TGCAGCGTTGTGACCCTGTACAATGAGCAGTTCTTC.

This clonotype was observed a few times. At one of its ends the junction is not consistent with the germline gene, which may arise from a read error. The J gene is TRBJ1-6, the V gene TRBV6-5; TRBD1 aligns across 7 bases. The length of the CDR3 is 17 residues. The germline V gene encodes CDR1 MNHEY and CDR2 SVGAGI. DNA of the CDR3: TGTGCCAGCAGCTACTACCCCCGACAGGGAGGAAGGTCACCCCTCCACTTT. Its protein is CASSYYPRQGGRSPLHF.

This clonotype was picked up a small number of times. CDR3 nucleotides: TGTGCCAGCAGCCCTCTCGAGAGCACAGATACGCAGTATTTT. Translated: CASSPLESTDTQYF. J is TRBJ2-3 and V is TRBV4-2; D remains unclear. Looked up from germline, CDR1 is LGHNA and CDR2 is YNFKEQ. Trimming took off 4 bases at V and 0 bases at J, with 8 bases between the two ends. The CDR3 extends over 14 amino acids.

The gene calls are TRBV19 and TRBJ2-1; 10 nucleotides agree with TRBD2. V gave up 10 bases and J gave up 4 bases; unmatched junction bases: 13. This CDR3 spans 16 amino acids. The germline CDR1 and CDR2 sequences are LNHDA and SQIVND (reference sequence). The CDR3 DNA sequence: TGTGCCAATAGCGCCCATAGCGGGAGGTTTTACAATGAGCAGTTCTTC. Amino acid sequence: CANSAHSGRFYNEQFF.

The V gene is TRBV19, the J gene TRBJ2-3; 9 nucleotides align to TRBD1. Germline V CDR1 and CDR2: LNHDA, SQIVND (reference sequence). V trimming: 6 bases; J trimming: 4 bases; junction bases outside the gene matches: 14. The CDR3 consists of 17 residues. CDR3 residues: CASRTGTGQGLADTQYF. The DNA for the CDR3 is TGTGCCAGTAGGACGGGGACAGGACAGGGGCTGGCAGATACGCAGTATTTT.

The chain uses TRBV19 and TRBJ2-2; D may be TRBD1 or TRBD2 (5 bases each). The CDR3 covers 14 residues. V gave up 5 bases and J gave up 4 bases, with 11 bases separating them. The germline CDR1 and CDR2 sequences are LNHDA and SQIVND (reference sequence). CDR3 DNA: TGTGCCAGTAGTCTCGGGACGGGCACCGGGGAGCTGTTTTTT. This sequence encodes CASSLGTGTGELFF.

This clonotype was counted at least ten times. This chain links TRBV7-9 with TRBJ2-1; no reliable D call. V dropped 4 bases and J dropped 9 bases, with 13 bases sitting between them. The CDR3 runs 13 residues. Germline CDR1 SEHNR, CDR2 FQNEAQ (reference sequence). Here the CDR3 DNA reads TGTGCCAGCAGCTCCCCCGGCTTAAGTGAGCAGTTCTTC. Translated: CASSSPGLSEQFF.

The genes are TRBV9 and TRBJ1-5; a possible D gene is TRBD1 (5 bases). Trimming removed 8 bases from V and 0 bases from J, with 9 bases in between. Germline V gene data show CDR1 as SGDLS and CDR2 as YYNGEE. The CDR3 spans 13 residues. CDR3 in DNA: TGTGCCAGGGGGCAAAATAGCAATCAGCCCCAGCATTTT. Translating gives CARGQNSNQPQHF.

This chain joins TRBV20-1 and TRBJ2-3, with D tentatively TRBD2 (6 bases). Deletions cut 6 bases from V and 5 bases from J, with 15 bases between. Germline V gene sequence: CDR1 DFQATT, CDR2 SNEGSKA (reference sequence). The CDR3 is 13 residues long. The CDR3 coding sequence is TGCAGTGCCCGGCGGGAAGGGAAAGATACGCAGTATTTT. It codes for CSARREGKDTQYF.

The chain employs TRBV7-9 and TRBJ1-1; no firm D call. The CDR3 totals 14 residues. The V gene's germline CDR1 is SEHNR and CDR2 FQNEAQ (reference sequence). Trimming stripped 1 base from V and 4 bases from J, with 10 bases between. CDR3 bases: TGTGCCAGCAGCTTAGATCCAGAGGGCACTGAAGCTTTCTTT. It specifies CASSLDPEGTEAFF.

This clonotype was found many times. J is TRBJ1-2 and V is TRBV18; tentative D call: TRBD1 (5 bases). V was shortened by 3 bases and J by 5 bases, with 13 bases between the two germline ends. Per the germline V gene, CDR1 is KGHSH and CDR2 is LQKENI. The CDR3 extends over 14 amino acids. The CDR3 DNA is TGTGCCAGCTCACCCCCGGGAGGGGTGTATGGCTACACCTTC. This sequence encodes CASSPPGGVYGYTF.

The genes are TRBV7-8 and TRBJ2-6; no firm D call. Trimming took 7 bases from V and 0 from J, leaving 10 bases between them. Per the germline V gene, CDR1 is SGHVS and CDR2 is FQNEAQ. There are 15 residues in the CDR3. The CDR3 DNA sequence: TGTGCCAGCACCCTTCCCGTCTCTGGGGCCAACGTCCTGACTTTC. This translates into CASTLPVSGANVLTF.

This clonotype was seen a handful of times. This chain connects TRBV6-1 to TRBJ2-7; 15 bases align to TRBD2. V shed 4 bases and J 3 bases; nucleotides not matched to a gene: 4. The CDR3 consists of 16 residues. Germline CDR1 reads MNHNS; CDR2 reads SASEGT. CDR3 sequence (DNA): TGTGCCAGCAGTGTTAGGACTAGCGGGGGGGTCTACGAGCAGTACTTC. Translation gives CASSVRTSGGVYEQYF.

There are many counts of this clonotype. This chain links TRBV9 with TRBJ1-1; the D is unclear. This CDR3 has 14 residues. The V end lost 2 bases, the J end lost 1 base, and 9 bases lay between the germline ends. Germline V gene lookup returns CDR1 SGDLS and CDR2 YYNGEE. The CDR3: CASSVTWGNTEAFF. CDR3 sequence (DNA): TGTGCCAGCAGCGTGACCTGGGGGAACACTGAAGCTTTCTTT. Full variable domain (missing parts from reference TRBV9 and TRBJ1-1): DSGVTQTPKHLITATGQRVTLRCSPRSGDLSVYWYQQSLDQGLQFLIQYYNGEERAKGNILERFSAQQFPDLHSELNLSSLELGDSALYFCASSVTWGNTEAFFGQGTRLTVV.

In this sample, this clonotype turned up a few times. V gene TRBV29-1 combines with J gene TRBJ1-1, with D possibly matching TRBD1 (5 bases). In germline, CDR1 is SQVTM, CDR2 ANQGSEA. The CDR3 consists of 14 residues. Trimming stripped 3 bases from V and 5 bases from J, with 16 bases between. The CDR3 coding sequence is TGCAGCGTTGATACTACAGGTGAAGGAACTGAAGCTTTCTTT. Amino acid sequence: CSVDTTGEGTEAFF.

A few counts support this clonotype. This chain connects TRBV6-5 to TRBJ1-4; TRBD1 agrees at 7 bases. There are 16 residues in the CDR3. Trimming took 0 bases from V and 3 from J; bases not matched to a gene: 4. Germline values: CDR1 MNHEY, CDR2 SVGAGI. Here the CDR3 reads CASSYSGTGANEKLFF. CDR3 coding DNA: TGTGCCAGCAGTTACTCGGGCACAGGGGCTAATGAAAAACTGTTTTTT.

Ten or more counts support this clonotype. V and J are TRBV5-1 and TRBJ2-7, with D possibly called TRBD1 or TRBD2 (6 bases each). V was clipped by 1 base and J by 3 bases, with 14 bases between them. Germline CDR1 is SGHRS and CDR2 is YFSETQ. This CDR3 has 15 residues. For the CDR3, the DNA is TGCGCCAGCAGCTTGAATGGCGGGACAATCTACGAGCAGTACTTC. This gives the protein CASSLNGGTIYEQYF.

This clonotype was recorded many times. The chain carries TRBV7-9 and TRBJ2-1, with TRBD1 as a possible D gene (6 bases). The germline V gene has CDR1 SEHNR and CDR2 FQNEAQ (reference sequence). CDR3 length equals 15 residues. V lost 8 bases, J lost 5 bases, and 19 bases lay in between. CDR3 residues: CASSVAGTPHNEQFF. The CDR3 DNA is TGTGCCAGCTCCGTCGCCGGGACACCTCACAATGAGCAGTTCTTC.

This clonotype was observed at least ten times. The rearrangement joins TRBV24-1 to TRBJ2-1; 7 positions match TRBD1. The CDR3 contains 16 residues. Germline CDR1 and CDR2: KGHDR and SFDVKD. V lost 4 bases, J lost 2 bases, and 7 bases stayed unmatched. As DNA, the CDR3 is TGTGCCACCAGTGACACGGACAGGTCAGCCTACAATGAGCAGTTCTTC. Amino acids: CATSDTDRSAYNEQFF.

This clonotype was seen repeatedly, ten times or more. CDR3 amino acids: CASSSLSPSGDEQFF. Written as DNA, the CDR3 is TGTGCCAGCAGCTCCTTGTCACCCTCAGGGGATGAGCAGTTCTTC. J is TRBJ2-1 and V is TRBV7-9; tentative D call: TRBD1 (6 bases). The CDR3 is 15 residues long. From germline, CDR1 is SEHNR and CDR2 FQNEAQ (reference sequence). V was clipped by 4 bases and J by 8 bases, with 18 bases between them. The complete variable domain, with remaining parts taken from reference TRBV7-9 and TRBJ2-1, reads DTGVSQNPRHKITKRGQNVTFRCDPISEHNRLYWYRQTLGQGPEFLTYFQNEAQLEKSRLLSDRFSAERPKGSFSTLEIQRTEQGDSAMYLCASSSLSPSGDEQFFGPGTRLTVL.

This clonotype was detected only a few times. The rearrangement joins TRBV3-1 to TRBJ2-5; D is possibly TRBD1 or TRBD2 (7 bases each). V lost 5 bases and J lost 5, with 21 bases in between. CDR3 length: 16 residues. Looked up from germline, CDR1 is LGHDT and CDR2 is YNNKEL (reference sequence). CDR3 nucleotides: TGTGCCAGCAGCGTTGGCCAGGGGGGGAGTATCGAGACCCAGTACTTC. It translates to CASSVGQGGSIETQYF.

The chain employs TRBV20-1 and TRBJ2-1; D tentatively reads TRBD1 or TRBD2 (5 bases each). Trimming left V 5 bases short and J 2 bases short, with 10 bases between. Germline CDR1 DFQATT, CDR2 SNEGSKA (reference sequence). The CDR3 has 13 residues. The DNA of the CDR3 is TGCAGTGCTCGGTGGGGACCCTACAATGAGCAGTTCTTC. It codes for CSARWGPYNEQFF.

The chain carries TRBV5-4 and TRBJ2-1; TRBD1 aligns across 7 bases. Trimming removed 4 bases from V and 3 bases from J; junction bases left unmatched: 10. This CDR3 has 16 amino acids. Germline CDR1 SGHNT, CDR2 YYREEE (reference sequence). CDR3 protein: CASSQSLGDSYNEQFF. CDR3 DNA sequence: TGTGCCAGCAGCCAATCCCTTGGGGACAGCTACAATGAGCAGTTCTTC.